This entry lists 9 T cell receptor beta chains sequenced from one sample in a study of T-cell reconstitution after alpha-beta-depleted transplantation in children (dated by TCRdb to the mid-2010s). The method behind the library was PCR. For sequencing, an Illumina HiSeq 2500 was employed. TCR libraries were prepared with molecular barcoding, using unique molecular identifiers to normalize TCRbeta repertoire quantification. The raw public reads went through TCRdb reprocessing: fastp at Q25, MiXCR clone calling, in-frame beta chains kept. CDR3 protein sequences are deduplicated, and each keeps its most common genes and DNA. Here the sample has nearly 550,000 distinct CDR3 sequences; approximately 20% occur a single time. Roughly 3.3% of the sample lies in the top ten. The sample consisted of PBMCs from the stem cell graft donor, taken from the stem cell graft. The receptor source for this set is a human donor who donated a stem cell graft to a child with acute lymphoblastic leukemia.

CDR3 protein: CASSYSGRTSTDTQYF. CDR3 bases: TGTGCCAGCAGTTACTCAGGGAGGACCAGCACAGATACGCAGTATTTT. V and J are TRBV6-5 and TRBJ2-3; D might be TRBD2 (6 bases). V lost 0 bases and J lost 0, with 10 bases in between. CDR1 is MNHEY and CDR2 is SVGAGI in the germline V gene. CDR3 length: 16 amino acids.

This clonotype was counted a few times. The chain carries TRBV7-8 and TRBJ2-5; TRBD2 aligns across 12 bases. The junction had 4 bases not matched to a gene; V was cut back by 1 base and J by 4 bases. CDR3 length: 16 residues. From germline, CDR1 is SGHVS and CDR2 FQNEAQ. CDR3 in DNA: TGTGCCAGCAGCTTAGGACTAGCGGGAGTGGTAGAGACCCAGTACTTC. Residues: CASSLGLAGVVETQYF.

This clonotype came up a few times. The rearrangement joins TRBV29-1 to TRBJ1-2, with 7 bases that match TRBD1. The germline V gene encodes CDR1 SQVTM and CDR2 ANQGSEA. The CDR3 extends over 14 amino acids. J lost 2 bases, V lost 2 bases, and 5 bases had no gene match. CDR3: CSVENRGQNYGYTF. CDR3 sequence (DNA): TGCAGCGTTGAAAACAGGGGCCAGAACTATGGCTACACCTTC.

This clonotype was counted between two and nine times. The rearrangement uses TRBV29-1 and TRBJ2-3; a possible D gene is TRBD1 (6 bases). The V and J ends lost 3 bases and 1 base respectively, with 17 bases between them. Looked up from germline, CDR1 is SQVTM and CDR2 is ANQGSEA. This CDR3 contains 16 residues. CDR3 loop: CSVEGFRGYRTDTQYF. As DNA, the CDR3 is TGCAGCGTTGAGGGGTTCAGGGGCTATCGCACAGATACGCAGTATTTT.

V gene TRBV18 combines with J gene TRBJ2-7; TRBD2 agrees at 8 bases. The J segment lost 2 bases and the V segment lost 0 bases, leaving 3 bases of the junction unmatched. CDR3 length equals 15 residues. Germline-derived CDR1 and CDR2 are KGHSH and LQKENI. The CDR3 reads CASSPPSGAPYEQYF. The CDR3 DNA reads TGTGCCAGCTCACCACCTAGCGGGGCTCCCTACGAGCAGTACTTC.

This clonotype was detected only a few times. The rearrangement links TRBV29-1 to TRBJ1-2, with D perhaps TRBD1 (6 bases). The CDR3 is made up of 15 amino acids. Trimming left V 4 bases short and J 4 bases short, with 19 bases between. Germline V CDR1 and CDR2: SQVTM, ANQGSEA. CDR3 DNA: TGCAGCGTTGGAGAAGGGGGGCACCCTGGCTATGGCTACACCTTC. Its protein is CSVGEGGHPGYGYTF.

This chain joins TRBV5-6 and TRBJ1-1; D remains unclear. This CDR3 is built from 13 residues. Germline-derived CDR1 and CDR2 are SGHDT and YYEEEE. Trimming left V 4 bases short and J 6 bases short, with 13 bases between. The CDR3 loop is CASSREEGPEAFF. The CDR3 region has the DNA TGTGCCAGCAGCCGGGAAGAGGGCCCTGAAGCTTTCTTT.

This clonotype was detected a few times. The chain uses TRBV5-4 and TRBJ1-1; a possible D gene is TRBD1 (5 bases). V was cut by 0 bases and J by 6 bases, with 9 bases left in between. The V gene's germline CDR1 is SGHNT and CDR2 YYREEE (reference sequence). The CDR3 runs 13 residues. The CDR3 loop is CASSLGRGAEAFF. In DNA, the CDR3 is TGTGCCAGCAGCTTGGGTCGGGGCGCTGAAGCTTTCTTT.

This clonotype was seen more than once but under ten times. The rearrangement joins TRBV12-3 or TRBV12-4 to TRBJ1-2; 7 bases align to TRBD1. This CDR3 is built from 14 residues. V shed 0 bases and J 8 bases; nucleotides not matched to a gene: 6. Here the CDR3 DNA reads TGTGCCAGCAGTTTAGCGACAGGGTGGTGGGGCTACACCTTC. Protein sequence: CASSLATGWWGYTF.